This TCR beta chain appears in the sequencing data of a study of molecular identifiers for immune sequencing clone quantification. Study-wide context: Split five ways in replicates, RNA from around 20,000 or 99,000 naive CD8 cells had four portions sequenced.

Overall study results and limits: Underestimated sizes of highly expanded clones could result from identical TCR molecules that share a barcode.

With 2 bases removed from V and 1 base from J, the gap between germline ends came to 11 bases. CDR1 is LNHDA and CDR2 is SQIVND in the germline V gene (reference sequence). The CDR3 extends over 15 amino acids. To note about this clonotype: Its target is not known.

MiXCR was run by TCRdb on the PCR reads, yielding one entry per CDR3 protein. The sample includes over 550,000 distinct CDR3 sequences, over 25% of them seen just once. This chain connects TRBV19 to TRBJ1-1; the D gene is possibly TRBD1 (6 bases). The source is a human donor in good health. Some libraries in this study had Jurkat cell RNA spiked in. Input material: naive CD8+ T cells from blood, with Jurkat cell RNA spiked in. The subset denotes: FACS-sorted CD8+CD4-CCR7+CD45RA+ naive T cells. The CDR3 here is CASSISSGQNTEAFF. In DNA, the CDR3 is TGTGCCAGTAGTATATCTTCGGGACAGAACACTGAAGCTTTCTTT.